The clone carrying this T cell receptor beta chain has a handful of counts. These data come from a study of T-cell memory formation after mild COVID-19. The ends lost 5 bases at V and 2 bases at J; junction bases unmatched: 7. Germline V CDR1 and CDR2: SGHAT, FQNNGV. The CDR3 contains 15 residues. A single record per CDR3 protein comes from TCRdb applying MiXCR to the 5' RACE reads. The sample holds about 620,000 distinct CDR3 sequences, around 17% seen once. Sequencing was carried out using PBMCs or a T cell subset sorted from them (not recorded which). The chain is built from TRBV11-2 and TRBJ1-2; 8 bases are shared with TRBD1. The source of this sequence is an adult woman who had mild COVID-19 (a few samples of this study predate the infection). Cell type and time point are not known. This chain's CDR3 is CASSVSGGENYGYTF. The DNA for the CDR3 is TGTGCCAGCAGCGTATCAGGGGGCGAGAACTATGGCTACACCTTC. Variable domain in full (rest from reference TRBV11-2 and TRBJ1-2): EAGVAQSPRYKIIEKRQSVAFWCNPISGHATLYWYQQILGQGPKLLIQFQNNGVVDDSQLPKDRFSAERLKGVDSTLKIQPAKLEDSAVYLCASSVSGGENYGYTFGSGTRLTVV.